Reported below is one T cell receptor beta chain. The antigen this receptor binds is unknown. The input lacks base qualities; no much larger clone sits a single base away. Each collaborating institution followed its own protocols to collect whole blood in K2EDTA tubes. Collaborator samples were shipped for TCRbeta analysis as frozen whole blood, isolated PBMCs, or DNA extracted from either sample type. TCRbeta CDR3 regions were amplified from genomic DNA using the immunoSEQ Assay, a bias-controlled multiplex PCR. The paper's processing steps were these. The number of nucleated cells in each sample was estimated from the amplification of reference gene primers within the assay. Sequence reads were collapsed and filtered to measure the absolute abundance of every unique TCRbeta CDR3 rearrangement. For each sample, productive Simpson clonality was calculated by taking the square root of Simpson's diversity index across productive rearrangements. Here the immuneACCESS table is served through TCRdb, limited to in-frame sequences with V and J called. Missing clones are a known gap in these copies; in checked studies unresolved V genes cover under half, and the rest lacks a known reason. V and J calls plus clone size are reproduced from that table; the DNA served to infer D and trimming. Recorded for this sample are 150,000 to 250,000 clones; approximately 80% of them occurred a single time. Approximately 6.9% of the sample is taken by the ten largest.

This entry belongs to a study of blood T cell repertoires in COVID-19 (dated by TCRdb to the early 2020s). Describing the broader study: The collaborator samples originated in the United States, Italy and Spain and spanned the acute and convalescent phases of COVID-19. The repertoires were released in a freely available public database meant as a resource for research on the immune response to SARS-CoV-2. The dataset comprised deeply sampled blood TCRbeta repertoires from subjects exposed to, actively infected with, or recovered from COVID-19. Where available, HLA class I and class II types were taken from metadata supplied by the sample provider and were not determined by assay-based typing. The material from the prospective study consisted of cDNA or gDNA derived from T cells, B-cell-depleted T cells, or PBMCs. Samples were obtained from the ongoing ImmuneRACE study (first 160 participants) and from about 1,300 subjects provided by 6 global collaborators. A de-identified subject ID, COVID-19 status, age in years and sex were almost always included in the sample metadata.

The germline V gene specifies SGHRS as CDR1 and YFSETQ as CDR2. The V end gives up 0 bases and the J end 2 bases, leaving 3 bases in the junction not matched to a gene. Including the terminal cysteine and phenylalanine, the CDR3 comprises 15 residues. The entry retains the CDR3 DNA only, 45 bases that are in frame from base 1. Broader findings and caveats from the paper: The quantity of clinical and demographic metadata differed by source and by participant and was supplied without curation.

This chain joins TRBV5-1 to TRBJ2-5; a stretch of 8 junction bases matches TRBD1. This receptor was obtained from a human donor with acute or convalescent COVID-19. The donor label of this sample is uncertain. The specimen sequenced was peripheral blood. The CDR3 protein is CASSLGTGYQETQYF. The DNA sequence is given as TGCGCCAGCAGCTTGGGGACAGGGTATCAAGAGACCCAGTACTTC.